These 19 T cell receptor beta chains originate from one sample sequenced in a study of T cells expressing NK-cell markers. Following a re-call of the 5' RACE reads, TCRdb has one entry per CDR3 protein and lacks DNA. Reported are approximately 550,000 distinct CDR3 sequences; the ten largest clones contain under 4.5%. The sequenced sample was blood T cells: a sorted CD56 or NKG2C T cell subset, CD4+ or CD8+ T cells, or bulk PBMC T cells (not recorded which). The receptor set was obtained from a man in his late teens or twenties in good health.

The J gene is TRBJ2-3, the V gene TRBV5-1; TCRdb's assignment of TRBD2 cannot be checked, as there is no DNA. This CDR3 has 14 residues. Per germline, CDR1 SGHRS and CDR2 YFSETQ. The CDR3 here is CASSGLEGTDTQYF. The variable domain in full, completed from reference TRBV5-1 and TRBJ2-3, reads KAGVTQTPRYLIKTRGQQVTLSCSPISGHRSVSWYQQTPGQGLQFLFEYFSETQRNKGNFPGRFSGRQFSNSRSEMNVSTLELGDSALYLCASSGLEGTDTQYFGPGTRLTVL.

This chain joins TRBV5-1 and TRBJ2-1; TCRdb indicates TRBD1, and absent DNA this call remains unverified. Germline V gene lookup returns CDR1 SGHRS and CDR2 YFSETQ. This CDR3 is built from 15 residues. The CDR3 sequence is CASSFGTASYNEQFF.

The CDR3 reads CASRKGGRAHEQFF. The chain joins TRBV28 to TRBJ2-1; as DNA is missing, the TRBD2 call by TCRdb cannot be tested. The CDR3 consists of 14 residues. CDR1 and CDR2 (germline): MDHEN, SYDVKM. Using reference TRBV28 and TRBJ2-1 for the parts outside the CDR3, the full variable domain is DVKVTQSSRYLVKRTGEKVFLECVQDMDHENMFWYRQDPGLGLRLIYFSYDVKMKEKGDIPEGYSVSREKKERFSLILESASTNQTSMYLCASRKGGRAHEQFFGPGTRLTVL.

The chain is built from TRBV12-5 and TRBJ2-1; no DNA is available, so the TRBD2 call from TCRdb remains unchecked. Germline V lookup: CDR1 LGHNT, CDR2 FRNRAP. The CDR3 totals 21 residues. CDR3 region: CASGLVLAGLAGGSSYNEQFF.

V gene TRBV7-6 combines with J gene TRBJ2-7; checking the TCRdb D call of TRBD2 is not possible without DNA. The CDR3 is 16 amino acids. CDR1 SGHVS and CDR2 FNYEAQ come from the germline V gene. The CDR3 reads CASSTLAGGNSYEQYF.

V and J are TRBV20-1 and TRBJ2-3; TCRdb gives TRBD2 as the D gene, but with no DNA this cannot be confirmed. The V gene's germline CDR1 is DFQATT and CDR2 SNEGSKA (reference sequence). The CDR3 has 15 residues. The CDR3 spells CSARKGTSSTDTQYF.

The V call is TRBV20-1, the J call TRBJ2-1; TCRdb selects TRBD2, and the lack of DNA leaves this call unchecked. CDR1 is DFQATT and CDR2 is SNEGSKA in the germline V gene (reference sequence). CDR3 size: 13 residues. Here the CDR3 reads CSAPGPYENEQFF.

V usage is TRBV12-3 or TRBV12-4 and J usage is TRBJ2-7. The CDR3 length is 11 residues. The CDR3 loop is CASSEAYEQYF.

V is TRBV25-1 and J is TRBJ1-2; there is no DNA to check the TCRdb D call of TRBD1. The CDR3 consists of 15 residues. Germline V gives CDR1 MGHDK, CDR2 SYGVNS. The CDR3 loop is CASSDARGRGYGYTF.

The chain links TRBV12-3 or TRBV12-4 to TRBJ1-1; TCRdb returns TRBD1, unconfirmable since there is no DNA. This CDR3 has 17 residues. The CDR3 reads CASRPRGGGSMNTEAFF.

The rearrangement links TRBV29-1 to TRBJ1-2; the TRBD1 assignment by TCRdb is unverifiable without DNA. Germline V lookup: CDR1 SQVTM, CDR2 ANQGSEA. The CDR3 runs to 12 residues. CDR3 in amino acids: CSVGGQLGGYTF.

This CDR3 reads CASSLNQGAIADTQYF. The chain is built from TRBV7-9 and TRBJ2-3; TCRdb selects TRBD1, and the lack of DNA leaves this call unchecked. CDR1 is SEHNR, CDR2 FQNEAQ, per germline (reference sequence). This CDR3 is 16 amino acids long.

The V call is TRBV6-1, the J call TRBJ2-4; TCRdb selects TRBD1, and the lack of DNA leaves this call unchecked. The CDR3 has 13 amino acids. Germline CDR1 MNHNS, CDR2 SASEGT. CDR3 protein: CASSPTRGNIQYF.

This chain uses TRBV5-1 with TRBJ1-1. The length of the CDR3 is 14 residues. The germline V gene has CDR1 SGHRS and CDR2 YFSETQ. The CDR3 reads CASSLQGSNTEAFF.

The chain uses TRBV18 and TRBJ1-1. The length of the CDR3 is 14 residues. Per the germline V gene, CDR1 is KGHSH and CDR2 is LQKENI. CDR3 loop: CASSPRTPNTEAFF.

V usage is TRBV29-1 and J usage is TRBJ2-2. Germline assignment: CDR1 SQVTM and CDR2 ANQGSEA. The CDR3 is made up of 13 amino acids. The CDR3 is CSAEVGRTGELFF.

This chain connects TRBV29-1 to TRBJ1-2; the D call from TCRdb, TRBD1, cannot be confirmed without DNA. This CDR3 spans 11 amino acids. Germline V gives CDR1 SQVTM, CDR2 ANQGSEA. The CDR3 reads CSSLQGMGYTF.

The CDR3 sequence: CASSKTGTGGADTQYF. The J gene is TRBJ2-3, the V gene TRBV28; TCRdb picks TRBD1, but there is no DNA to check that call. The germline CDR1 and CDR2 sequences are MDHEN and SYDVKM. CDR3 length equals 16 residues.

The chain has TRBV4-2 and TRBJ2-7; there is no DNA to check the TCRdb D call of TRBD2. The CDR3 has 16 amino acids. Germline V gene sequence: CDR1 LGHNA, CDR2 YNFKEQ. This CDR3 reads CASSQEHSGRLYEQYF.